The rows below give T cell receptor beta chains drawn from one sample of a study of blood T cell repertoires in COVID-19. Using immunoSEQ multiplex PCR, the repertoire was profiled, and TCRdb retains in-frame clones only, with some absent. The sample has 130,000 to 150,000 clones, roughly 90% seen once; the top ten hold 1.2%. Source material: PBMCs or T cells enriched from blood (not recorded which). These receptor sequences come from a woman aged 25-40 years with acute COVID-19. Each CDR3 is given without its conserved first and last residue. The D gene is left open where the match is weak.

D	length	V	J	CDR3
.	12	TRBV3-1/TRBV3-2	TRBJ1-3	ASCLNRGSATIY
.	11	TRBV27	TRBJ1-1	ASSRPYNGEAF
.	13	TRBV15	TRBJ1-2	ATSRGREWNYGYT
.	14	TRBV11-3	TRBJ2-2	ASSLVGGDGTGELF
TRBD2	13	TRBV5-8	TRBJ2-1	ASSLLAEPYNEQF
TRBD2	16	TRBV27	TRBJ2-1	ASSAALLAGLTFDEQF
.	13	TRBV5-1	TRBJ2-1	ASSLAGRGYNEQF
.	11	TRBV5-1	TRBJ1-2	ASSPTGAYGYT
TRBD1	12	TRBV19	TRBJ2-7	ASSTSDRDYEQY
TRBD2	11	TRBV27	TRBJ2-7	ASNIAGSYEQY
TRBD1	15	TRBV27	TRBJ2-7	ASSSYLKQGYTYEQY
TRBD1	14	TRBV19	TRBJ1-2	ASSIATGGRLGGYT
TRBD2	13	TRBV27	TRBJ2-5	ASSFRSGVEETQY
.	13	TRBV7-8	TRBJ1-2	ASSDQHQGNYGYT
.	14	TRBV4-1	TRBJ2-3	ASSQRPSGAPDTQY
.	10	TRBV9	TRBJ1-2	ASSVGGDGYT
.	13	TRBV6-6	TRBJ1-3	ASSRDSSSGNTIY
TRBD1	13	TRBV25-1	TRBJ1-1	ASRPRDRYDTEAF
TRBD2	13	TRBV9	TRBJ2-7	ASSLTSGSFGEQY
.	13	TRBV11-2	TRBJ1-1	ASSLGGYFVTEAF
TRBD1	13	TRBV5-1	TRBJ1-1	ASSEAGTANTEAF
.	11	TRBV6-6	TRBJ1-1	ATLLGGPTEAF
.	14	TRBV5-5	TRBJ1-1	ASAPPGAGMNTEAF
TRBD2	13	TRBV10-3	TRBJ2-1	AISAGAGPYNEQF
TRBD2	14	TRBV5-1	TRBJ2-1	ASSLHLAGSYNEQF
TRBD1	10	TRBV27	TRBJ2-4	ASRGQKNIQY
TRBD2	13	TRBV3-1/TRBV3-2	TRBJ2-5	ASSRRTSGQETQY
.	13	TRBV5-1	TRBJ2-5	ASSLGGTYQETQY
.	12	TRBV6-5	TRBJ2-1	ASRPGLVDNEQF
.	13	TRBV5-1	TRBJ2-5	ASTPGSGAGETQY
TRBD1	11	TRBV28	TRBJ1-1	ASRVQGETEAF